The T cell receptor (beta chain) described here comes from a study of blood T cell repertoires in COVID-19. Looking at the study overall: COVID-19 samples from acute and convalescent phases originated in the United States, Italy and Spain. PBMCs, B-cell-depleted T cells, or T cells provided the cDNA or gDNA that made up the material.

Per the authors' pipeline: By means of reference gene primer amplification, nucleated cell counts were estimated. Produced via immunoSEQ multiplex PCR; TCRdb's table is partial and in-frame only. V and J calls and clone size are copied from that table; D and trimming were computed from the DNA. The sample has 300,000 to 350,000 clones; 75% to 90% are singletons. Patients of the Seattle cohort, enrolled during active infection, were followed longitudinally. The CDR3 contains 14 residues. Germline CDR1 and CDR2: LGHDT and YNNKEL (reference sequence). Trimming cost V 1 base and J 7 bases; bases outside gene matches: 5.

The TCR comes from a woman aged 25 to 39 with COVID-19, enrolled during active disease. The chain joins TRBV3-1 (or the pseudogene TRBV3-2) to TRBJ1-2; 8 bases fit TRBD1. Sequencing was carried out using peripheral blood. In nucleotides, the CDR3 is TGTGCCAGCAGCCAAGTCCAGGGGGCATCTGGCTACACCTTC. Residues: CASSQVQGASGYTF.